The source of this T cell receptor (beta chain) is a study of STAT5B mutations in CD4+ large granular lymphocyte leukemia. Some clones are missing from TCRdb's copy, which holds only in-frame ones; the method was immunoSEQ multiplex PCR. The sample contains 30,000 or so clones, roughly nine tenths of which appear only once. Germline CDR1 and CDR2: SGHNT and YYREEE (reference sequence). CDR3 length: 15 amino acids. The V gene lost 0 bases and the J gene lost 0 bases, with 10 bases spanning the gap. The V call is TRBV5-4, the J call TRBJ2-7; D possibly corresponds to TRBD1 (5 bases). The TCR sequence derives from a human donor in good health. The sample was CD4+ T cells from blood buffy coats. CDR3 residues: CASSLGTPNSYEQYF. CDR3 coding DNA: TGTGCCAGCAGCTTGGGGACACCTAACTCCTACGAGCAGTACTTC.